This T cell receptor beta chain was sequenced in a study of cytomegalovirus exposure and HLA in healthy donors. The wider study: The 130 or so validation repertoires used a platform that matched the one used for the 550 to 800 first-cohort repertoires, as a later analysis reported. Study-level results: It was confirmed in vitro that a few of the CMV-associated chains were specific for CMV antigens.

Germline CDR1 is MNHNY and CDR2 is SVGAGI (reference sequence). V gave up 5 bases and J gave up 9 bases; unmatched junction bases: 12. This CDR3 is built from 15 residues. Sequencing was performed with immunoSEQ multiplex PCR; in TCRdb, only in-frame clones are kept and a portion is missing. This table has tens of thousands of clones, about 94% appearing once. Notes on this clone: The antigen remains unidentified.

Sequenced sample: PBMCs. This receptor was identified in a man between 18 and 29 years old in good health and CMV-seropositive. This chain uses TRBV6-6 with TRBJ2-1; 8 bases line up with TRBD2. Here the CDR3 DNA reads TGTGCCAGCAGTCAGACTAGCGACCCCCTGGGTGAGCAGTTCTTC. Translating it yields CASSQTSDPLGEQFF.